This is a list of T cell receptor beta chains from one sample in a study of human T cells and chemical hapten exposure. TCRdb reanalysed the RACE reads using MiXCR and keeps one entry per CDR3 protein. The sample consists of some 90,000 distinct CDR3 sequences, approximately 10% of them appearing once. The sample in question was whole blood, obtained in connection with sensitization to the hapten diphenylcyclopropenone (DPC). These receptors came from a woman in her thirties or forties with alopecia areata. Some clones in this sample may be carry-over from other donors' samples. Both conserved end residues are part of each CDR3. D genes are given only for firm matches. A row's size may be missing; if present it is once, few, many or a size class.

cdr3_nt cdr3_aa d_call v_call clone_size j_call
TGTGCCATACGGGACAACGTCTACGAGCAGTACTTC CAIRDNVYEQYF NA TRBV2 many TRBJ2-7
TGTGCCAGCAGCACCGGACAGGGGGGAGAGACCCAGTACTTC CASSTGQGGETQYF TRBD1 TRBV27 NA TRBJ2-5
TGTGCCAGCAGCTTCCAGGCTAGCCGTACGCAGTATTTT CASSFQASRTQYF NA TRBV7-9 few TRBJ2-3
TGTGCCAGCAGCTTCAAACAGGGGGCAACTAATGAAAAACTGTTTTTT CASSFKQGATNEKLFF TRBD1 TRBV7-9 many TRBJ1-4
TGTGCCAGCAGTTTTCTGGACGGAATAAATCAGCCCCAGCATTTT CASSFLDGINQPQHF NA TRBV27 NA TRBJ1-5
TGTGCCACCAGTGACACGACGACTAGCGGGAGGGCCAATGAGCAGTTCTTC CATSDTTTSGRANEQFF TRBD2 TRBV24-1 many TRBJ2-1
TGTGCCAGCAGCCCCACGGGACAGGCTAACACTGAAGCTTTCTTT CASSPTGQANTEAFF TRBD1 TRBV2 NA TRBJ1-1
TGTGCCAGCAGTGAAGGGGAGCAGTACTTC CASSEGEQYF NA TRBV6-1 NA TRBJ2-7
TGTGCCAGCAGCTTATACATCAAGGCGGGCGGCTACACCTTC CASSLYIKAGGYTF NA TRBV7-2 many TRBJ1-2
TGCGCCAGCAGCACCACTAGTCGTCCCTACGAGCAGTACTTC CASSTTSRPYEQYF NA TRBV5-1 NA TRBJ2-7
TGTGCCAGCAGTTCCCGTCACAACCCTAACTATGGCTACACCTTC CASSSRHNPNYGYTF NA TRBV12-3/TRBV12-4 once TRBJ1-2
TGTGCCAGCAGCGGGGACAGCTCGACTGAAGCTTTCTTT CASSGDSSTEAFF TRBD1 TRBV7-9 NA TRBJ1-1
TGTGCCAGCAGCCAAGATAGCGGGGGTCAGCCCCAGCATTTT CASSQDSGGQPQHF NA TRBV4-2 few TRBJ1-5
TGTGCCAGCAGCTTAGCCCCCCTGGCGGGAGTGGGGCAGAACAATGAGCAGTTCTTC CASSLAPLAGVGQNNEQFF TRBD2 TRBV7-6 few TRBJ2-1
TGTGCCAGCAGTCCGTTATCCCCGGACTCAAGAACAGATACGCAGTATTTT CASSPLSPDSRTDTQYF NA TRBV28 NA TRBJ2-3
TGTGCCAGCTCACCGCGCCAGGCGGACGTGATCGAAAAACTGTTTTTT CASSPRQADVIEKLFF NA TRBV18 many TRBJ1-4
TGTGCCAGCAGTTACGGCCCTAGCGGGAGTTACAATGAGCAGTTCTTC CASSYGPSGSYNEQFF TRBD2 TRBV6-2/TRBV6-3 many TRBJ2-1
TGCGCCAGCAGCCAAGACCCTCCTCTAGGGGGAGTAGGGAATTCACCCCTCCACTTT CASSQDPPLGGVGNSPLHF NA TRBV4-3 few TRBJ1-6
TGCAGTGCTACGGCAGGGACAGGGGGCAACCCTGAAGCTTTCTTT CSATAGTGGNPEAFF TRBD1 TRBV20-1 many TRBJ1-1
TGTGCCAGCAGTCCCCGTGGGGCGAGCACAGATACGCAGTATTTT CASSPRGASTDTQYF NA TRBV6-1 NA TRBJ2-3
TGCAGTGCTACTCGGGCAGTCACGGGAGAGACCCAGTACTTC CSATRAVTGETQYF NA TRBV20-1 NA TRBJ2-5
TGTGCCAGCAGCCCGGGACAGGGGATTTCAGATACGCAGTATTTT CASSPGQGISDTQYF TRBD1 TRBV6-5 many TRBJ2-3
TGTGCCAGCACTGTGCAAAGAGGAGGATACGAGCAGTACTTC CASTVQRGGYEQYF NA TRBV2 few TRBJ2-7
TGTGCCAGCAGCCCCCGCCGGACAGGGGGGTGGGAGCAGTACTTC CASSPRRTGGWEQYF TRBD1 TRBV7-2 many TRBJ2-7
TGTGCCATCAGCCTGAAGGGATATGAGCAGTTCTTC CAISLKGYEQFF NA TRBV10-3 many TRBJ2-1
TGTGCCAGCAATCCCGGGACAGGGATCGCTGGGGCCAACGTCCTGACTTTC CASNPGTGIAGANVLTF TRBD1 TRBV2 many TRBJ2-6
TGTGCCAGCAGTTACGCTGCGGGGGGTCGAGGAGAGACCCAGTACTTC CASSYAAGGRGETQYF TRBD2 TRBV6-5 NA TRBJ2-5
TGCAGTGCACCCTCGGGACAGATGAATTCACCCCTCCACTTT CSAPSGQMNSPLHF TRBD1 TRBV20-1 many TRBJ1-6
TGTGCCAGCAGTGAAACCGGGACAGGGTTCTACGAGCAGTACTTC CASSETGTGFYEQYF TRBD1 TRBV6-1 NA TRBJ2-7
TGTGCCAGCAGCTTAGCGTCCAGGGCCCAGGGACTGGGCACTGAAGCTTTCTTT CASSLASRAQGLGTEAFF NA TRBV7-8 few TRBJ1-1
TGTGCCAGCAGCGTAGCGGCTAGCGGGGAGAGCACAGATACGCAGTATTTT CASSVAASGESTDTQYF TRBD2 TRBV9 few TRBJ2-3
TGCAGCGTTGAGCAGTTACTGGGCACTGAAGCTTTCTTT CSVEQLLGTEAFF NA TRBV29-1 many TRBJ1-1
TGTGCCGGGATTTGGAGCGGGGAGCTGTTTTTT CAGIWSGELFF NA TRBV21-1 NA TRBJ2-2
TGTGCCAGCAGTAGGGTCCTAGCGGGCCATAATGAGCAGTTCTTC CASSRVLAGHNEQFF TRBD2 TRBV6-5 many TRBJ2-1
TGTGCCTGGGATCCCGGGACAGGCAATCAGCCCCAGCATTTT CAWDPGTGNQPQHF TRBD1 TRBV30 NA TRBJ1-5
TGTGCCAGCAGTAGGGAGACCCAGTACTTC CASSRETQYF NA TRBV6-6 few TRBJ2-5
TGTGCCAGCAGCTTGGGTAGATTCACTGAAGCTTTCTTT CASSLGRFTEAFF NA TRBV7-2 few TRBJ1-1
TGCGCCAGCAGCCAACGGCCAGGGGGTTACGAGCAGTACTTC CASSQRPGGYEQYF TRBD1 TRBV4-3 few TRBJ2-7
TGTGCCAGCAGCTTGGGGACAGAAAAGCAGTACTTC CASSLGTEKQYF TRBD1 TRBV6-5 NA TRBJ2-7
TGCAGTGCTTCGCGGACTAGCGGGAGAGGAAATGAGCAGTTCTTC CSASRTSGRGNEQFF TRBD2 TRBV20-1 NA TRBJ2-1
TGTGCCAGCAGCCGAGAAGCGGGGCCCGAGCAGTACTTC CASSREAGPEQYF TRBD2 TRBV7-2 NA TRBJ2-7
TGTGCCAGCAGTTCCCTCGGGGGGGCCCGAAGCAATCAGCCCCAGCATTTT CASSSLGGARSNQPQHF NA TRBV28 many TRBJ1-5
TGTGCCAGCCGACCTGGAACCTATAATTCACCCCTCCACTTT CASRPGTYNSPLHF NA TRBV11-2 few TRBJ1-6
TGTGCCTGGAGTCGTCAGGGATCGGGTAGCAATCAGCCCCAGCATTTT CAWSRQGSGSNQPQHF NA TRBV30 NA TRBJ1-5
TGTGCCAGTAGTATAGCGAGCGGGTACACCGGGGAGCTGTTTTTT CASSIASGYTGELFF NA TRBV19 NA TRBJ2-2
TGTGCCAGCAGCTTAGTAAAGGACGGGTGGGCTTTCTTT CASSLVKDGWAFF NA TRBV7-2 once TRBJ1-1
TGTGCCAGCAGCCTCAGGGGGTTTTCAGGTGGCTACACCTTC CASSLRGFSGGYTF TRBD1 TRBV5-4 NA TRBJ1-2
TGTGCCAGCAGCCAAGTTCAGGGGGCTTATTCACCCCTCCACTTT CASSQVQGAYSPLHF TRBD1 TRBV14 many TRBJ1-6
TGTGCCAGCAGTTTAAGTCGCGGGAGTTACAATGAGCAGTTCTTC CASSLSRGSYNEQFF TRBD2 TRBV28 NA TRBJ2-1
TGTGCCAGCAGTTTGTTAACACAGGGGAAACTGTTTTTT CASSLLTQGKLFF TRBD1 TRBV27 NA TRBJ1-4
TGTGCCAGCAAAGAGACAGGGAGGGATCAGCCCCAGCATTTT CASKETGRDQPQHF TRBD1 TRBV19 few TRBJ1-5
TGTGCCAGCAGTTCCACAGGGGTCACTGAAGCTTTCTTT CASSSTGVTEAFF TRBD1 TRBV6-2/TRBV6-3 NA TRBJ1-1
TGTGCCACCAGTGATTTAGCGAGGGATGAGCAGTTCTTC CATSDLARDEQFF NA TRBV24-1 few TRBJ2-1
TGTGCCAGCAGCGTAGAACCTACACCCAATCAGCCCCAGCATTTT CASSVEPTPNQPQHF NA TRBV9 few TRBJ1-5
TGCAGCGTAGCTCACCGGAGGACAGATACGCAGTATTTT CSVAHRRTDTQYF NA TRBV29-1 NA TRBJ2-3
TGTGCCAGCAGCACACAGGGTCCCACTGAAGCTTTCTTT CASSTQGPTEAFF NA TRBV11-2 few TRBJ1-1
TGTGCCAGCAGTTTATCGGGGACTCTGGCAAGGGATACGCAGTATTTT CASSLSGTLARDTQYF NA TRBV27 many TRBJ2-3